What follows are 27 T cell receptor beta chains derived from one specimen sequenced in a study of T cell changes during pregnancy in multiple sclerosis. Produced via immunoSEQ multiplex PCR; TCRdb's table is partial and in-frame only. The data show 85,000 to 100,000 clones, less than 95% seen once. Specimen: peripheral blood, collected before pregnancy. These receptor sequences come from a female donor with multiple sclerosis, enrolled in a pregnancy study.

This chain connects TRBV23-1 to TRBJ1-5, with a weak D call TRBD1 (6 bases). TRBV23-1 belongs to the ORF category, with a function that is uncertain. CDR3 size: 17 residues. V lost 1 base and J lost 0, with 13 bases in between. The CDR3 sequence: CASSQLGQIFSNQPQHF. The CDR3 region has the DNA TGCGCCAGCAGTCAATTGGGACAAATTTTTAGCAATCAGCCCCAGCATTTT.

This clone is a singleton in its sample. The V and J genes are TRBV11-2 and TRBJ2-7, with D maybe TRBD1 (7 bases). The V and J ends lost 6 bases and 4 bases respectively, with 13 bases between them. The CDR3 totals 13 residues. CDR1 and CDR2 (germline): SGHAT, FQNNGV. The CDR3 coding sequence is TGTGCCAGCAGGAGGACAGGAGGGTACGAGCAGTACTTC. Its protein is CASRRTGGYEQYF.

The chain is built from TRBV5-4 and TRBJ1-1, with D hard to call. V lost 4 bases, J lost 0 bases, and 4 bases lay in between. This CDR3 region has 12 residues. From germline, CDR1 is SGHNT and CDR2 YYREEE (reference sequence). In DNA form, the CDR3 reads TGTGCCAGCAGCCTCTTGAACACTGAAGCTTTCTTT. It translates to CASSLLNTEAFF.

The chain links TRBV4-3 to TRBJ2-3, with D perhaps matching TRBD2 (7 bases). V was clipped by 2 bases and J by 2 bases, with 14 bases between them. The germline V gene encodes CDR1 LGHNA and CDR2 YSLEER. This CDR3 is 16 amino acids long. The DNA for the CDR3 is TGCGCCAGCAGCCAATCCCCTGCGGGGGCCACAGATACGCAGTATTTT. It translates to CASSQSPAGATDTQYF.

The V and J genes are TRBV5-1 and TRBJ1-1; tentative D call: TRBD1 (6 bases). V lost 7 bases and J lost 5, with 21 bases in between. The CDR3 covers 15 residues. Germline CDR1 is SGHRS and CDR2 is YFSETQ. The CDR3 reads CASGRGTLGGTEAFF. Written as DNA, the CDR3 is TGCGCCAGCGGTCGTGGGACACTCGGCGGGACTGAAGCTTTCTTT.

This rearrangement joins TRBV28 to TRBJ1-5; D not resolved. V lost 6 bases to trimming and J lost 3 bases, with 9 bases between them. The CDR3 has 13 residues. The germline V gene has CDR1 MDHEN and CDR2 SYDVKM. This CDR3 reads CASRTGDNQPQHF. CDR3 bases: TGTGCCAGCAGAACCGGTGACAATCAGCCCCAGCATTTT.

The rearrangement uses TRBV6-5 and TRBJ1-2; D not certain. V lost 6 bases to trimming and J lost 4 bases, with 9 bases between them. Germline CDR1 MNHEY, CDR2 SVGAGI. This CDR3 spans 12 amino acids. DNA of the CDR3: TGTGCCAGCAGACAGCACCTCTATGGCTACACCTTC. This codes for CASRQHLYGYTF.

The chain employs TRBV6-1 and TRBJ1-1; unclear D gene. Trimming removed 7 bases at V and 0 bases at J, with 15 bases between. This CDR3 has 15 residues. Germline lookup yields CDR1 MNHNS and CDR2 SASEGT. For the CDR3, the DNA is TGTGCCAGCACCATGAAGACATCTATGAACACTGAAGCTTTCTTT. Amino acid sequence: CASTMKTSMNTEAFF.

CDR3 region: CASSVRFSGDEQYF. CDR3 coding DNA: TGTGCCAGCAGCGTAAGGTTTAGCGGCGACGAGCAGTACTTC. The chain has TRBV9 and TRBJ2-7; D may be TRBD2 (6 bases). Germline lookup yields CDR1 SGDLS and CDR2 YYNGEE. V was trimmed by 1 base and J by 5 bases, leaving 13 bases between them. CDR3 length: 14 amino acids.

This sequence joins TRBV5-4 and TRBJ2-7; 12 bases agree with TRBD2. Trimming cost V 4 bases and J 6 bases; bases outside gene matches: 8. The CDR3 has 15 residues. Per the germline V gene, CDR1 is SGHNT and CDR2 is YYREEE (reference sequence). The CDR3 loop reads CASSAPSGGAPEQYF. CDR3 DNA sequence: TGTGCCAGCAGCGCCCCTAGCGGGGGGGCCCCCGAGCAGTACTTC.

With regard to this clone: The same CDR3 can be traced to other DNA sequences in this sample. The chain recombines TRBV6-4 with TRBJ2-2, with TRBD2 as a possible D gene (5 bases). Germline V gene data show CDR1 as MRHNA and CDR2 as SNTAGT. V was trimmed by 4 bases and J by 3 bases, leaving 6 bases between them. The CDR3 totals 13 residues. The CDR3 coding sequence is TGTGCCAGCAGTGCGGGGTACACCGGGGAGCTGTTTTTT. This sequence encodes CASSAGYTGELFF.

The chain is built from TRBV18 and TRBJ2-5; perhaps TRBD1 as D (6 bases). The germline V gene has CDR1 KGHSH and CDR2 LQKENI. Trimming left V 2 bases short and J 1 base short, with 8 bases between. There are 14 residues in the CDR3. The CDR3, as DNA: TGTGCCAGCTCACCAGTAGGGGGCCAAGAGACCCAGTACTTC. Amino acid sequence: CASSPVGGQETQYF.

This chain connects TRBV9 to TRBJ2-1; 10 bases are shared with TRBD2. The CDR3 spans 17 residues. Germline CDR1 reads SGDLS; CDR2 reads YYNGEE. V lost 2 bases, J lost 5 bases, and 10 bases stayed unmatched. The CDR3 region has the DNA TGTGCCAGCAGCGTGGGGGCCGTAGCGGGAGGTCACAATGAGCAGTTCTTC. Translated: CASSVGAVAGGHNEQFF. The whole variable domain, filled in from reference TRBV9 and TRBJ2-1, reads DSGVTQTPKHLITATGQRVTLRCSPRSGDLSVYWYQQSLDQGLQFLIQYYNGEERAKGNILERFSAQQFPDLHSELNLSSLELGDSALYFCASSVGAVAGGHNEQFFGPGTRLTVL.

This clone was observed once. V is TRBV6-5 and J is TRBJ2-7; TRBD2 matches 12 bases. J was trimmed by 2 bases and V by 4 bases; bases with no gene match: 3. Germline assignment: CDR1 MNHEY and CDR2 SVGAGI. The CDR3 covers 15 residues. The CDR3 coding sequence is TGTGCCAGCAGTTTCCGACTAGCGGGGGCCTACGAGCAGTACTTC. Amino acids: CASSFRLAGAYEQYF.

Here the CDR3 DNA reads TGTGCCAGCAGTGAAGGAGGCAGGACGGGGAACACTGAAGCTTTCTTT. Its translation: CASSEGGRTGNTEAFF. J is TRBJ1-1 and V is TRBV25-1; D gene unclear. Germline V gene lookup returns CDR1 MGHDK and CDR2 SYGVNS. This CDR3 spans 16 amino acids. V dropped 2 bases and J dropped 1 base, with 14 bases sitting between them.

V is TRBV6-1 and J is TRBJ1-4; the match to TRBD1 covers 7 bases. CDR1 MNHNS and CDR2 SASEGT come from the germline V gene. The CDR3 has 14 amino acids. V shed 3 bases, J shed 5 bases, and the junction held 3 bases outside the gene matches. The CDR3 DNA reads TGTGCCAGCAGTGAGACAGGGAGGAATGAAAAACTGTTTTTT. It yields the protein CASSETGRNEKLFF.

The chain links TRBV6-6 to TRBJ1-5, with D maybe TRBD1 (6 bases). The CDR3 covers 14 residues. The V gene's germline CDR1 is MNHNY and CDR2 SVGAGI (reference sequence). The ends were cut back, 7 bases at V and 4 bases at J, with 14 bases in the middle. CDR3 region: CASKATGSNQPQHF. DNA for the CDR3: TGTGCCAGCAAGGCAACAGGGAGTAATCAGCCCCAGCATTTT.

CDR3 coding DNA: TGTGCCAGCATCAGGGGGACGCACTCGAATGAAAAACTGTTTTTT. This codes for CASIRGTHSNEKLFF. This chain connects TRBV6-6 to TRBJ1-4, with 7 bases that match TRBD1. Germline V gene data show CDR1 as MNHNY and CDR2 as SVGAGI (reference sequence). Trimming removed 7 bases from V and 5 bases from J; junction bases left unmatched: 10. The CDR3 extends over 15 amino acids.

The table lists this clone with a few counts. The chain links TRBV10-3 to TRBJ1-1; unclear D gene. The V and J ends lost 10 bases and 2 bases respectively, with 14 bases between them. The CDR3 spans 13 residues. Germline V gives CDR1 ENHRY, CDR2 SYGVKD. The CDR3 loop is CATGAGFNTEAFF. Here the CDR3 DNA reads TGTGCCACGGGTGCTGGGTTTAACACTGAAGCTTTCTTT.

For the CDR3, the DNA is TGTGCCAGCAGTGTTAGCGAATACCTAGGACAGGGATTATACACTGAAGCTTTCTTT. Translated: CASSVSEYLGQGLYTEAFF. The V call is TRBV2, the J call TRBJ1-1; 8 nucleotides match TRBD1. The V segment lost 4 bases and the J segment 3 bases; nucleotides outside the gene matches: 19. Germline CDR1 is SNHLY and CDR2 is FYNNEI. This CDR3 is built from 19 residues.

The genes are TRBV6-5 and TRBJ2-1; 8 positions match TRBD2. The J segment lost 3 bases and the V segment lost 1 base, leaving 5 bases of the junction unmatched. Germline assignment: CDR1 MNHEY and CDR2 SVGAGI. The CDR3 has 16 residues. The CDR3 is CASSYLTSAYYNEQFF. CDR3 nucleotides: TGTGCCAGCAGTTACTTGACTAGCGCCTACTACAATGAGCAGTTCTTC.

The chain uses TRBV14 and TRBJ1-1; D is possibly TRBD1 (5 bases). Deletions cut 6 bases from V and 0 bases from J, with 8 bases between. The CDR3 is made up of 13 amino acids. Germline CDR1 reads SGHDN; CDR2 reads FVKESK. The CDR3 loop reads CASRTDMNTEAFF. The CDR3 DNA reads as TGTGCCAGCAGGACAGATATGAACACTGAAGCTTTCTTT.

This clone was seen just once. This sequence joins TRBV19 and TRBJ2-7; TRBD1 matches at 7 bases. The trim removed 6 bases at V and 7 bases at J, leaving 15 bases unmatched. Germline loops: CDR1 LNHDA, CDR2 SQIVND (reference sequence). This CDR3 is 15 amino acids long. The CDR3 region has the DNA TGTGCCAGTAGGAACTTAGGGGGCCGCGGCGGAGAGCAGTACTTC. Translating it yields CASRNLGGRGGEQYF. The variable domain in full, completed from reference TRBV19 and TRBJ2-7, reads DGGITQSPKYLFRKEGQNVTLSCEQNLNHDAMYWYRQDPGQGLRLIYYSQIVNDFQKGDIAEGYSVSREKKESFPLTVTSAQKNPTAFYLCASRNLGGRGGEQYFGPGTRLTVT.

This chain connects TRBV14 to TRBJ2-3, with 8 bases matching TRBD2. V was clipped by 4 bases and J by 8 bases; unmatched bases: 2. Germline V gene sequence: CDR1 SGHDN, CDR2 FVKESK. The CDR3 totals 12 residues. The CDR3 sequence is CASSPGGGTQYF. The CDR3 region has the DNA TGTGCCAGCAGCCCCGGGGGGGGTACGCAGTATTTT.

The rearrangement uses TRBV29-1 and TRBJ2-1; the D is unclear. This CDR3 is 12 amino acids long. Germline V lookup: CDR1 SQVTM, CDR2 ANQGSEA. Trimming stripped 6 bases from V and 6 bases from J, with 12 bases between. This chain's CDR3 is CSVARLLNEQFF. In DNA form, the CDR3 reads TGCAGCGTAGCTAGACTTCTCAATGAGCAGTTCTTC.

The chain uses TRBV2 and TRBJ1-1, with a weak D call TRBD1 (5 bases). The germline gives CDR1 SNHLY, CDR2 FYNNEI. The CDR3 is 15 amino acids. V gave up 3 bases and J gave up 1 base, with 12 bases separating them. The CDR3 is CASSDGARGNTEAFF. The CDR3 DNA reads as TGTGCCAGCAGTGATGGGGCGCGGGGGAACACTGAAGCTTTCTTT.

The V gene is TRBV6-6, the J gene TRBJ1-6; a possible D gene is TRBD1 (5 bases). V gave up 2 bases and J gave up 5 bases, with 7 bases separating them. This CDR3 spans 14 amino acids. Per the germline V gene, CDR1 is MNHNY and CDR2 is SVGAGI (reference sequence). The CDR3 region has the DNA TGTGCCAGCAGTTACAGGGGTCATAATTCACCCCTCCACTTT. Its protein is CASSYRGHNSPLHF.